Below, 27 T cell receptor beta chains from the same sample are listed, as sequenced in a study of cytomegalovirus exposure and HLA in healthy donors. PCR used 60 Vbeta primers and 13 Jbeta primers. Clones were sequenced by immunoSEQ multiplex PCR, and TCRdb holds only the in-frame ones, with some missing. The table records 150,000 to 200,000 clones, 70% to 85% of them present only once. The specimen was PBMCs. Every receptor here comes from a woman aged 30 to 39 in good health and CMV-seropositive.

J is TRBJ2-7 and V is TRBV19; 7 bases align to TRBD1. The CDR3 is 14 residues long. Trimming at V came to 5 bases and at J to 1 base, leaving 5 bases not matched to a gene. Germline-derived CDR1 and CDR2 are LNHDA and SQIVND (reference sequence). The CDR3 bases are TGTGCCAGTAGTTCCGACAGGGAATCCTACGAGCAGTACTTC. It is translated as CASSSDRESYEQYF. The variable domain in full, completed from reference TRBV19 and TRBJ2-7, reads DGGITQSPKYLFRKEGQNVTLSCEQNLNHDAMYWYRQDPGQGLRLIYYSQIVNDFQKGDIAEGYSVSREKKESFPLTVTSAQKNPTAFYLCASSSDRESYEQYFGPGTRLTVT.

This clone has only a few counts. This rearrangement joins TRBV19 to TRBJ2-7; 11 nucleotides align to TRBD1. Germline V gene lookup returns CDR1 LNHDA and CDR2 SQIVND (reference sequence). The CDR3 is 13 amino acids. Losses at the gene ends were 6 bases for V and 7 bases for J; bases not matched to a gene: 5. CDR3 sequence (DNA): TGTGCCAGTAGAAGGACAGGGGGCTCGGAGCAGTACTTC. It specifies CASRRTGGSEQYF.

This chain's CDR3 is CASSYPLGGGELFF. The CDR3 nucleotides are TGTGCCAGCAGTTACCCCTTAGGCGGCGGGGAGCTGTTTTTT. The rearrangement links TRBV6-5 to TRBJ2-2; D is ambiguous. The length of the CDR3 is 14 residues. CDR1 MNHEY and CDR2 SVGAGI come from the germline V gene. Trimming stripped 2 bases from V and 7 bases from J, with 11 bases between.

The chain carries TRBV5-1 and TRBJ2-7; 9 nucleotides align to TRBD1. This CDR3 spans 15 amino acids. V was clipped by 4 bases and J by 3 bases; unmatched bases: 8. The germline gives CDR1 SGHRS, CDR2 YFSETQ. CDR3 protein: CASSATGGDSYEQYF. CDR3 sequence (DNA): TGCGCCAGCAGCGCGACAGGGGGTGATAGCTACGAGCAGTACTTC.

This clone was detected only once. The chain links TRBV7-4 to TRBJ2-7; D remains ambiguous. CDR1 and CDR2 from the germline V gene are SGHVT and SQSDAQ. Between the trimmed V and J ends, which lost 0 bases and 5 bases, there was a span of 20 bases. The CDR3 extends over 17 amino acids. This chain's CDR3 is CASSLAFPLQNINEQYF. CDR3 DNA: TGTGCCAGCAGCTTAGCTTTTCCCTTACAGAATATCAACGAGCAGTACTTC.

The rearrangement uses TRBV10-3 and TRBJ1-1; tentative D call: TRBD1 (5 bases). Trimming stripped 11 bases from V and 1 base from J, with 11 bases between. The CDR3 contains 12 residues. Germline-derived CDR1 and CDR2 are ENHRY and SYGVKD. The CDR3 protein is CAATGGNTEAFF. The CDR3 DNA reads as TGTGCCGCGACGGGGGGGAACACTGAAGCTTTCTTT.

CDR3 sequence reads: CASSPRLSENTGELFF. The CDR3 DNA reads TGTGCCAGCAGCCCGAGGCTGTCAGAGAACACCGGGGAGCTGTTTTTT. The chain combines TRBV7-6 with TRBJ2-2; no reliable D call. V was trimmed by 5 bases and J by 1 base, leaving 14 bases between them. This CDR3 contains 16 residues. Germline assignment: CDR1 SGHVS and CDR2 FNYEAQ.

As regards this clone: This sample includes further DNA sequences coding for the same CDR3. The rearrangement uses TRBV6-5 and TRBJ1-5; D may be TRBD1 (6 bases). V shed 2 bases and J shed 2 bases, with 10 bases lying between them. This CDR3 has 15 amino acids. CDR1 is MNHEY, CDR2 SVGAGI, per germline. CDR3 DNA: TGTGCCAGCAGTTACGGGGGCGGAGGCAATCAGCCCCAGCATTTT. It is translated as CASSYGGGGNQPQHF.

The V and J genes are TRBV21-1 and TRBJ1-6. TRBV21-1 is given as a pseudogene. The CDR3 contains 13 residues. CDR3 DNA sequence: TGTGCCAGCAGCTACGGGGGGCGCGCACCCCTCCACTTT. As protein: CASSYGGRAPLHF.

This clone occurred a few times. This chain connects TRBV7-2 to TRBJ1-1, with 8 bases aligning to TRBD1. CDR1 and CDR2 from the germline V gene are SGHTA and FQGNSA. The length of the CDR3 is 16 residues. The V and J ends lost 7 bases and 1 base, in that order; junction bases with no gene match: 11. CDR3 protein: CASIQSGGRGNTEAFF. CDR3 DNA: TGTGCCAGCATCCAGTCAGGGGGCAGGGGGAACACTGAAGCTTTCTTT.

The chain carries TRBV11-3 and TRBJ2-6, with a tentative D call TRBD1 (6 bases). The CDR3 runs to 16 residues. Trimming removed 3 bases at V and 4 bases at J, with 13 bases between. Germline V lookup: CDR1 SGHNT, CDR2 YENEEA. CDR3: CASSFQGWLGANVLTF. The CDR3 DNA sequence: TGTGCCAGCAGCTTCCAGGGGTGGCTAGGGGCCAACGTCCTGACTTTC.

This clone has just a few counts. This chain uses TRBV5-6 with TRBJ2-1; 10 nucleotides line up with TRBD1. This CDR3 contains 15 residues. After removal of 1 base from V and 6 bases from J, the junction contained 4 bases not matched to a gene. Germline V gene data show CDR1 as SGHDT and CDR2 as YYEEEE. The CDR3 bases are TGTGCCAGCAGCTTGCGGACAGGGGGTAGCAATGAGCAGTTCTTC. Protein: CASSLRTGGSNEQFF.

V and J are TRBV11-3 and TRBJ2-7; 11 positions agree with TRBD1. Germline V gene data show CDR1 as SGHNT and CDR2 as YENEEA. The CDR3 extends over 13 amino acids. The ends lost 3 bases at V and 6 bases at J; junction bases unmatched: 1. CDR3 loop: CASSLGQGGEQYF. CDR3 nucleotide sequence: TGTGCCAGCAGCTTGGGACAGGGGGGCGAGCAGTACTTC.

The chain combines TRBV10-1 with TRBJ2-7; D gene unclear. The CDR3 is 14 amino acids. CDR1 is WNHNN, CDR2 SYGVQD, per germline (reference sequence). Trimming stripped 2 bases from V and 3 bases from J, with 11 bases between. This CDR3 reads CASSETDTYYEQYF. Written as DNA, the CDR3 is TGCGCCAGCAGTGAGACCGACACATACTACGAGCAGTACTTC.

CDR3 region: CASTQGGIDTGELFF. Here the CDR3 DNA reads TGTGCCAGCACTCAAGGCGGGATCGACACCGGGGAGCTGTTTTTT. The gene calls are TRBV6-5 and TRBJ2-2, with a tentative D call TRBD2 (6 bases). V lost 7 bases and J lost 3, with 15 bases in between. Germline CDR1 is MNHEY and CDR2 is SVGAGI. The CDR3 consists of 15 residues.

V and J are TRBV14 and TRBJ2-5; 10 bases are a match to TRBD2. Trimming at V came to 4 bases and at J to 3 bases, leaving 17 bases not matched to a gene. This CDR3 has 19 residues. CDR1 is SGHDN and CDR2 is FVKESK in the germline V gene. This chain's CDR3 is CASSLKKTSGPFIEETQYF. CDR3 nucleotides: TGTGCCAGCAGCCTTAAAAAGACTAGCGGGCCCTTCATTGAAGAGACCCAGTACTTC. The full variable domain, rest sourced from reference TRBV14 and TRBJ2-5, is EAGVTQFPSHSVIEKGQTVTLRCDPISGHDNLYWYRRVMGKEIKFLLHFVKESKQDESGMPNNRFLAERTGGTYSTLKVQPAELEDSGVYFCASSLKKTSGPFIEETQYFGPGTRLLVL.

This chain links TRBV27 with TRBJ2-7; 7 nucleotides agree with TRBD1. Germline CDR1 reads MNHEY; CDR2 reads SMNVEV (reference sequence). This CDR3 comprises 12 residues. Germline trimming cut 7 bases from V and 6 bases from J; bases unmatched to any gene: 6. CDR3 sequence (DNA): TGTGCCAGCACAGACAGGGCCTCCGAGCAGTACTTC. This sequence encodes CASTDRASEQYF.

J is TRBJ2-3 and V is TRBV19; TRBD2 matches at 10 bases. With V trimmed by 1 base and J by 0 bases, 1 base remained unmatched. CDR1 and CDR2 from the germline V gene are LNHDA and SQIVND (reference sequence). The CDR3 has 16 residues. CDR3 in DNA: TGTGCCAGTAGTATAGGGACTAGCGGTAGCACAGATACGCAGTATTTT. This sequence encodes CASSIGTSGSTDTQYF.

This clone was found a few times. CDR3 DNA: TGTGCCAGCTCAAGGTCTAGCGGGATTTCGATCTCGAACAATGAGCAGTTCTTC. Protein sequence: CASSRSSGISISNNEQFF. The chain links TRBV18 to TRBJ2-1; 9 bases match TRBD2. The ends lost 5 bases at V and 5 bases at J; junction bases unmatched: 16. Germline V lookup: CDR1 KGHSH, CDR2 LQKENI. The CDR3 has 18 residues.

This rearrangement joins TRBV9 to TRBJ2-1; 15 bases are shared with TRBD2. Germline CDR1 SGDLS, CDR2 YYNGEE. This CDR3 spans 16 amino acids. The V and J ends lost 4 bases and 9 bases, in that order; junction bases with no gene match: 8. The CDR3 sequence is CASSPQGTSGGLEQFF. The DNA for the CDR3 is TGTGCCAGCAGCCCTCAAGGGACTAGCGGGGGGCTTGAGCAGTTCTTC.

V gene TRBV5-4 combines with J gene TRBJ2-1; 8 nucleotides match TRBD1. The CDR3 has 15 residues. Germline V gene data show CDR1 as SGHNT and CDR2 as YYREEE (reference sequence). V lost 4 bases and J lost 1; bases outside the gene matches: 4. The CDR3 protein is CASSRDRGSYNEQFF. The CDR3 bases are TGTGCCAGCAGCCGTGACAGGGGTTCCTACAATGAGCAGTTCTTC.

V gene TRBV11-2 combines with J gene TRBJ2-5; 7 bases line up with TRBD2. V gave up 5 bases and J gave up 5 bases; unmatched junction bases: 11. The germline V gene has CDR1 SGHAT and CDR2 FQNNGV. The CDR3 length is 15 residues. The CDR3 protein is CASSQKRGGGETQYF. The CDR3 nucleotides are TGTGCCAGCAGCCAGAAGCGGGGCGGGGGTGAGACCCAGTACTTC.

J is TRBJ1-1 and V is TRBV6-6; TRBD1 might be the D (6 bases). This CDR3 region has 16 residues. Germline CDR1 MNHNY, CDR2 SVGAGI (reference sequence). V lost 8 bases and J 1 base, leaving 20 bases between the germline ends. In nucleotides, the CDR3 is TGTGCCAGCGTCCAAAACCGGCCGACAGGGAACACTGAAGCTTTCTTT. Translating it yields CASVQNRPTGNTEAFF.

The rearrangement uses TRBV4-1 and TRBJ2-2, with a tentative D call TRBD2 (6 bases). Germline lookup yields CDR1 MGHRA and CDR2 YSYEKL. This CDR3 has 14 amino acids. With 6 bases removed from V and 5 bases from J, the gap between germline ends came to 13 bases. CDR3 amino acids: CASRGGKGTGELFF. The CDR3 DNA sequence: TGCGCCAGCAGAGGCGGGAAAGGGACCGGGGAGCTGTTTTTT.

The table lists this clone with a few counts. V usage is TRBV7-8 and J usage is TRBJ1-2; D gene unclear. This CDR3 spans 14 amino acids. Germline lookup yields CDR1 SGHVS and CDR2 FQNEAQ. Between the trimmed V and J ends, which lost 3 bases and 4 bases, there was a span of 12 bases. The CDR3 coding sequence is TGTGCCAGCAGCTTTATGCCTTCCGGCTATGGCTACACCTTC. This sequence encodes CASSFMPSGYGYTF.

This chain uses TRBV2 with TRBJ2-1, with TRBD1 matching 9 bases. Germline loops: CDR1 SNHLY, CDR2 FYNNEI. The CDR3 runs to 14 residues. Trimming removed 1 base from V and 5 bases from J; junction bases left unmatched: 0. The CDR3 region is CASSEGTGDNEQFF. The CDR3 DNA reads TGTGCCAGCAGTGAAGGGACAGGGGACAATGAGCAGTTCTTC.

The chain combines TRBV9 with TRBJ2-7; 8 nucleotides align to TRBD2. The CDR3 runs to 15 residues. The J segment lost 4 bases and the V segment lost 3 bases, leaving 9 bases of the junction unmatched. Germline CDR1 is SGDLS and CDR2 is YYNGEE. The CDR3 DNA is TGTGCCAGCAGCGGGAGTGGCGGGGGGAATTACGAGCAGTACTTC. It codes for CASSGSGGGNYEQYF.